This TCR beta chain was recorded in a study of control samples from healthy donors and cancer patients. The CDR3 is 15 residues long. Germline CDR1 and CDR2: LGHNA and YSLEER. The V and J ends lost 3 bases and 2 bases, in that order; junction bases with no gene match: 4. The repertoire was sequenced with immunoSEQ multiplex PCR; TCRdb's copy has only in-frame clones and lacks some. Of fewer than 200,000 clones in the sample, 94% were seen once. This sequence joins TRBV4-3 and TRBJ2-3; 8 bases fit TRBD2. This sequence was found in a man between 60 and 75 years old with colorectal cancer. Sequencing was done on a sample of PBMCs. The CDR3 spells CASSQIAGITDTQYF. CDR3 sequence (DNA): TGCGCCAGCAGCCAGATAGCGGGGATCACAGATACGCAGTATTTT.